This TCR beta chain was obtained from a study of cytomegalovirus exposure and HLA in healthy donors (dated by TCRdb to the late 2010s). General notes on the study: According to an earlier analysis of several hundred of the donors, 150 million to 200 million T cells yielded 117 million unique TCR beta sequences and 276 Gb of sequence data. Across some 400 genotyped donors of the cohort, an average of roughly 230,000 unique TCR beta nucleotide sequences per donor were sequenced, and 15% to 20% of those sequences were non-productive. An early release that covered roughly 600 HLA-typed donors contained around 300 gigabases of sequencing data and 80 million or so unique TCR sequences. The aim of the study was to test whether cataloging public T cell receptors could identify signatures of past pathogen exposure. Along with the approximately 620-subject first cohort, a separate validation cohort of over a hundred different subjects was used. Four or five DR-DQ haplotypes were handled as single units for association and clustering, since linkage in the cohort was strong. To decide whether each TCR beta V gene segment behaved as functional or pseudogenic, an earlier analysis of fewer than 750 of the donors relied on high-throughput TCR beta sequencing. In the later analysis, no new phenotypic data were used to find candidate immune exposures; instead, reliance was placed on TCR beta sequences and their occurrence across donors. The number of typed donors differed by locus: 629-630 for A, B, C, DRB1 and DQB1; some 540 for DQA1; 606 for DPA1; and some 470 for DPB1. Every discovery cohort repertoire had been produced on one sequencing platform. Class I and class II HLA loci were covered by the typing at four-digit resolution. The study combined high-throughput TCR immunosequencing, statistical association of individual TCRs with disease status, and machine learning to predict cytomegalovirus infection status. A later analysis re-examined previously published TCR beta repertoires from just over 650 donors and added high-resolution HLA genotyping to investigate patterns of TCR occurrence. Genome-wide SNP genotypes for about three fifths of the roughly 700 donors were used in a later genetic analysis, which treated that subset as a discovery cohort. The T cell repertoires of 670 or so subjects were profiled by immunosequencing and related to cytomegalovirus serostatus. Donor age, sex, ethnicity and CMV serostatus were compiled alongside the repertoire data. Of the 300 to 400 genotyped donors, approximately 83% fell in the genetic ancestry cluster associated with self-reported Caucasian donors. Here is what the overall study found, with its caveats: Linkage disequilibrium might explain the correlated functional status among segregating V segments, but an unknown experimental factor could not be excluded. Because HLA typing was missing for some donors at each locus, association tests included only the typed subset. In an earlier analysis of some 500 of the donors, most TCR beta V segments were observed in productive rearrangements about 90% or about 30% of the time, broadly matching IMGT annotations. In a later genetic analysis, fewer N-insertions in productive TCRs were reported among donors in an Asian-associated ancestry cluster than the approximately 670-donor mean. When HLA alleles, especially DR and DQ, strongly co-occurred, TCR associations were difficult to assign to individual alleles. In a later analysis, over 15,000 TCR beta sequences were associated with specific HLA alleles at a false discovery rate of 0.05. A later analysis found that most CMV-associated TCR beta chains appeared HLA-restricted, with HLA associations seemingly driven largely by CMV exposure. A further reported finding was that TCR beta sequences accurately predicted the HLA-A and HLA-B alleles for most subjects in the first cohort. A total of about 180 TCR beta chains were listed by the study as associated with cytomegalovirus. In a later analysis, TCR association rates were found to vary across HLA loci, with the most associated TCRs seen for DRB1 alleles and the fewest for HLA-C alleles. In vitro tests confirmed that a few of the cytomegalovirus-associated TCR beta chains recognize cytomegalovirus antigens. In a later analysis, HLA-associated TCR beta chains showed more clonal expansion and lower generation probabilities than non-associated chains that were equally common. A later genetic analysis associated a missense DCLRE1C variant with V-gene and J-gene trimming of TCR beta chains, and an independent cohort replicated the association. Over 15 rarely observed V segments, including chromosome 9 orphons, were excluded from the earlier analysis of some 590 of the donors because counts were too low. Only TCR beta chains were sequenced in this cohort, and the absence of alpha or paired-chain data limited detectable features. A group of highly shared sequence variants was considered likely to be a technical artifact of the sequencing pipeline. According to a later analysis, parvovirus B19, influenza, CMV and Epstein-Barr virus appeared linked to several top co-occurrence clusters. The authors suggested that the approach could potentially be extended to other disease states and immunological phenotypes. Because the 87-base-pair reads could not distinguish some IMGT-functional V segments, including TRBV6-2 and TRBV6-3, those segments were excluded. The classifier was reported to diagnose cytomegalovirus status with high specificity and sensitivity in both the original and validation cohorts. The presence/absence analyses assumed that sequencing depth was roughly uniform across donors, and that assumption may not be true. Immune exposure information for the cohort was limited to CMV serostatus. While some public TCRs were present in many individuals, most TCR sequences turned up only very rarely across donors.

Library creation used the immunoSEQ multiplex PCR assay. The multiplex PCR relied on a mix of 60 forward primers for TCR Vbeta segments and 13 reverse primers for TCR Jbeta segments. A multiplex PCR assay on genomic DNA amplified the CDR3 region of rearranged TCR beta genes. On the Illumina HiSeq System, the amplified TCR beta libraries were sequenced as 87-base-pair reads. Regarding the original processing steps: In a later analysis, roughly 80 million unique TCR beta chains were counted across the approximately 620 repertoires, and around 10 million of these chains were shared by at least two donors. Raw reads were error-corrected and collapsed into unique sequences by a nearest-neighbor algorithm in which closely related sequences were merged to remove PCR and sequencing errors. To assign V, D and J gene segments, CDR3 sequences were aligned to IMGT reference sequences. Each retained sequence needed at least a six-nucleotide match to both a V gene segment and a J gene segment. Rearrangements were classified as productive when the CDR3 lacked stop codons and remained in frame with V and J, and all other rearrangements were classified as non-productive. Following IMGT convention, CDR3 was defined as the stretch from the second conserved V-encoded cysteine to the conserved J-encoded phenylalanine. In an earlier analysis of approximately 500 of the donors, sequences lacking an unambiguous match to a single V gene segment were excluded. In an earlier analysis of some 590 of the donors, a V segment was called functional when productive rearrangements were above 56.7%, and segregating when the standard deviation between donors exceeded 5%. A statistical classification framework was built to diagnose cytomegalovirus status from the catalog of TCR beta chain sequences. In a later analysis, V and J genes were assigned by comparing TCR nucleotide sequences against IMGT/GENE-DB human TR gene sequences. In a later analysis, CDR3 sequences and most-parsimonious VDJ recombination scenarios were assigned using the TCRdist pipeline. A later analysis defined each TCR beta chain by its CDR3 amino acid sequence plus V-gene family, and excluded reads lacking a unique V-gene family. A later analysis removed several hundred highly shared, low-generation-probability nucleotide sequences to deal with suspected cross-contamination and a sequencing artifact. In a later analysis, a clonal expansion index was calculated for each public chain from normalized within-repertoire ranks of inferred template counts. A later analysis computed generation probabilities with a VDJ recombination model fitted to out-of-frame rearrangements, and checked the results against IGoR. In a later analysis, hypergeometric tests were used to score TCR-TCR, TCR-HLA and TCR-CMV co-occurrence, with a repertoire-size bias correction applied to TCR pairs. A later analysis estimated false discovery rates by permuting HLA or CMV assignments 20 times. In a later analysis, co-occurring TCRs were grouped using DBSCAN, and TCRdist sequence similarity was added for clustering within HLA-allele-positive subsets. Repertoires with fewer than 30,000 or more than 120,000 public chains were left out of co-occurrence clustering, as were five repertoires with anomalous nucleotide sharing. Sourced from immuneACCESS, this table was stored by TCRdb with only in-frame sequences that have V and J called. A share of the clones is absent; for the studies checked, an unresolved V gene accounts for under half, and the remainder has no known explanation. V and J calls and clone size follow that table, whereas D and trimming were derived from the DNA. The sample table holds roughly 180,000 clones, of which over 60% were seen once. Under 2% of the sample is taken by the ten largest.

The cohort comprised 666 healthy bone marrow donors. At the time of sampling, every cohort member was nominally healthy, though immune exposures that went unrecorded were likely present. The donor tested CMV seronegative, placing the donor among the 300 to 450 seronegative members of the cohort. A peripheral blood sample was collected from each donor, and TCR beta sequencing was performed on peripheral blood mononuclear cells. Genomic DNA was extracted from the blood cell samples with the Qiagen DNeasy Blood Extraction Kit. This clone came up a few times. Its binding antigen is unknown. Per-nucleotide qualities are absent, and no much larger clonotype sits a single base away. From its cysteine to its phenylalanine, the CDR3 spans 17 amino acids. The read is trimmed to its CDR3 DNA, 51 bases read in frame from base 1. From a lookup of the germline V gene, CDR1 and CDR2 are MNHNS and SASEGT. At the junction V is shortened by 2 bases and J by 4 bases, with 21 bases in between.

This clonotype was sampled from a man between 18 and 35 years old in good health and CMV-seronegative. The sample consisted of PBMCs. The sequence is built from TRBV6-1 and TRBJ2-7, and possibly TRBD1, on 6 matching bases. The DNA reads TGTGCCAGCAGTGAAAAAAATCCGGGACATCTTAAGTACGAGCAGTACTTC. Its coded protein is CASSEKNPGHLKYEQYF.